This T cell receptor beta chain was captured in a study of CD8 T cells in ankylosing spondylitis. With 6 bases removed from V and 1 base from J, the gap between germline ends came to 13 bases. There are 15 residues in the CDR3. The germline gives CDR1 KGHSH, CDR2 LQKENI. This clonotype was detected ten times or more. A single record per CDR3 protein comes from TCRdb applying MiXCR to the 5' RACE reads. The sample lists more than 150,000 distinct CDR3 sequences, 18% occurring once. The specimen was blood, either unsorted or a sorted T cell fraction (not recorded which). The chain is built from TRBV18 and TRBJ1-5, with D perhaps TRBD1 (5 bases). The receptor's source is a male donor between 5 and 35 years old with ankylosing spondylitis or in good health (not recorded which). CDR3 nucleotides: TGTGCCAGCTCCCGGGACGCAGGCAGCAATCAGCCCCAGCATTTT. Translation: CASSRDAGSNQPQHF.